This record looks at one T cell receptor beta chain sequence and its context. Its antigen is not identified. Compared with germline, one end of the junction differs, possibly owing to a read error. Samples derive from patients with active juvenile idiopathic arthritis. PBMCs were sorted for HLA-DR+CD14-CD3+CD4+CD25low/- cells. The CDR3 has 14 residues. Germline V CDR1 and CDR2: SSHAT, FNYEAQ (reference sequence). Assay: immunoSEQ multiplex PCR; the TCRdb copy retains only in-frame clones and omits some. Counted here are thousands of clones, roughly 88% occurring once; the ten biggest clones make up roughly 3.3%. The record originates from a study of circulating and synovial CD4+ cells in juvenile arthritis. Study-wide points: Some such blood samples were as oligoclonal as synovium.

The clonotype originates from a human donor with juvenile idiopathic arthritis. J is TRBJ2-5 and V is TRBV7-7; 12 bases agree with TRBD2. The sample was HLA-DR+ CD4+ T cells from blood. The subset denotes: circulating pathogenic-like lymphocytes, sorted as HLA-DR+CD14-CD3+CD4+CD25low/- blood T cells. DNA for the CDR3: TGTGCTAGCAGCTCCGGACTAGCGGGGGAGACCCAGTACTTC. Its translation: CASSSGLAGETQYF.